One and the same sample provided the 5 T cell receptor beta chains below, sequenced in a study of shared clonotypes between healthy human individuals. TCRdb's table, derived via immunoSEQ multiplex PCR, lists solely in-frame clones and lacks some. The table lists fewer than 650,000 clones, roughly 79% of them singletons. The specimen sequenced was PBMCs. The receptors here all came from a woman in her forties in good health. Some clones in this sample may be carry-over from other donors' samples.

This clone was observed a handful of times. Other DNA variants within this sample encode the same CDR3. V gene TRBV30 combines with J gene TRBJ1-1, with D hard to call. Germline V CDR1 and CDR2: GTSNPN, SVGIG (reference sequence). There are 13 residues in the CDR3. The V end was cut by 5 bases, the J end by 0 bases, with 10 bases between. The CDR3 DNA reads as TGTGCCTGGTCCGGAGGTATGAACACTGAAGCTTTCTTT. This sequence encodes CAWSGGMNTEAFF.

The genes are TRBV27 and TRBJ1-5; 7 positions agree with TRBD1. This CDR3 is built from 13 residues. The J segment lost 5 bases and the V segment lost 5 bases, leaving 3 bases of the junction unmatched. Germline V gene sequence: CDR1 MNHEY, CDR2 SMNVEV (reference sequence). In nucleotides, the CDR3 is TGTGCCAGCAGTCTCGGGACAGATCAGCCCCAGCATTTT. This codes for CASSLGTDQPQHF.

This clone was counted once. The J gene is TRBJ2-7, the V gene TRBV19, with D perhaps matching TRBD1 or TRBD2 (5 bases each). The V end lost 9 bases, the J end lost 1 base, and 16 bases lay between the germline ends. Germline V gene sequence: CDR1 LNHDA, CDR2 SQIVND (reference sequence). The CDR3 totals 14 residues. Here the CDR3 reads CASSSRDASYEQYF. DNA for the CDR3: TGTGCCAGCTCGAGCCGGGACGCGTCCTACGAGCAGTACTTC. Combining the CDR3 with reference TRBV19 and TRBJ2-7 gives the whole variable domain DGGITQSPKYLFRKEGQNVTLSCEQNLNHDAMYWYRQDPGQGLRLIYYSQIVNDFQKGDIAEGYSVSREKKESFPLTVTSAQKNPTAFYLCASSSRDASYEQYFGPGTRLTVT.

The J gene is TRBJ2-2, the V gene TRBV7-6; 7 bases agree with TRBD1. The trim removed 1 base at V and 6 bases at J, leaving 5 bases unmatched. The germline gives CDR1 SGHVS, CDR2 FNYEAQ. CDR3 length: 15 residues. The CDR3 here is CASSLGTGIAGELFF. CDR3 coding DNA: TGTGCCAGCAGCTTAGGGACAGGTATCGCCGGGGAGCTGTTTTTT.

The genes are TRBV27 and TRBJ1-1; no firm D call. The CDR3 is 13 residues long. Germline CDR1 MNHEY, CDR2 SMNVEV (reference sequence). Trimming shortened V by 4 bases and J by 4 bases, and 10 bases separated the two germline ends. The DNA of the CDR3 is TGTGCCAGCAGTTCCACGCGGGGCACTGAAGCTTTCTTT. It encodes CASSSTRGTEAFF.